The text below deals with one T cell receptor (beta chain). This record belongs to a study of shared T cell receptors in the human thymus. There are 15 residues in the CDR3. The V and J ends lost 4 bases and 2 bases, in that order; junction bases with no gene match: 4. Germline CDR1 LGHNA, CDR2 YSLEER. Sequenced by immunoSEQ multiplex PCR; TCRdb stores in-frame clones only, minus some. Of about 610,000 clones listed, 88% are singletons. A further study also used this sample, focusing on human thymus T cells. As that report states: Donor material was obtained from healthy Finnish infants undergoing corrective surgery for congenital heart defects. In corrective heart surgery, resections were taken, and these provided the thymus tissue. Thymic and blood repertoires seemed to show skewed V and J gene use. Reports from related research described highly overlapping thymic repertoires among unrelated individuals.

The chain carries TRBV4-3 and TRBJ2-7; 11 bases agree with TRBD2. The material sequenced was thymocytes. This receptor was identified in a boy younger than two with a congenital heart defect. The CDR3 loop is CASSRGLADTYEQYF. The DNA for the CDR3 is TGCGCCAGCAGCCGGGGACTAGCGGACACCTACGAGCAGTACTTC.